Ten or more counts support the clone carrying this T cell receptor beta chain. The entry originates in a study of kidney transplant recipient with SARS-CoV-2 infection. The CDR3 totals 15 residues. The germline V gene has CDR1 LGHNA and CDR2 YSLEER. With V trimmed by 1 base and J by 7 bases, 4 bases remained unmatched. In TCRdb, the reads were re-called with MiXCR into one record per CDR3 protein. The data contain roughly 250,000 distinct CDR3 sequences, under 30% of them singletons. The V call is TRBV4-3, the J call TRBJ1-5; 10 nucleotides line up with TRBD1. The clonotype comes from a male patient in his 30s who had COVID-19 and was a kidney transplant recipient. The graft donor may account for some of the T cells. Sample: a blood sample, taken at baseline and between days 110 and 120 from a kidney transplant recipient. The CDR3 protein is CASSQGQGAYQPQHF. As DNA, the CDR3 is TGCGCCAGCAGCCAAGGACAGGGGGCATACCAGCCCCAGCATTTT.